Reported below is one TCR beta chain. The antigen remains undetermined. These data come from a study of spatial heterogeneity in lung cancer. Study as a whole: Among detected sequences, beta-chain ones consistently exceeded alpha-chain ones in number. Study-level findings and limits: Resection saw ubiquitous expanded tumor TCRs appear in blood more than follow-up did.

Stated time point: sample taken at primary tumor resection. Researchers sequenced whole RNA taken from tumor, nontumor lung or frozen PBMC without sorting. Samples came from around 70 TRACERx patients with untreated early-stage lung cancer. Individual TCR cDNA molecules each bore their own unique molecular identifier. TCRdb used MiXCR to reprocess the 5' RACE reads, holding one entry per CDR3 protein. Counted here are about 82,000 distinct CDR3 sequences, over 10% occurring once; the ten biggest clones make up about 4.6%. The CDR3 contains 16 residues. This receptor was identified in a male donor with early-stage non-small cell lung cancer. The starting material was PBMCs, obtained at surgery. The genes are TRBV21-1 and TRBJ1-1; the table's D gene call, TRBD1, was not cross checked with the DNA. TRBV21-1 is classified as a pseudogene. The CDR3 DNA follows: TGTGCCAGCAGCAACCGGGACAGGGAGAGTTTCACTGAAGCTTTCTTT. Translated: CASSNRDRESFTEAFF.